This T cell receptor (beta chain) was obtained from a study of T-cell memory formation after mild COVID-19. From germline, CDR1 is SEHNR and CDR2 FQNEAQ (reference sequence). Trimming took off 0 bases at V and 0 bases at J, with 9 bases between the two ends. There are 15 residues in the CDR3. TCR alpha and TCR beta cDNA libraries with sample barcodes and UMIs came from 5'RACE using constant-segment primers. TCRdb used MiXCR to reprocess the 5' RACE reads, holding one entry per CDR3 protein. This table has some 130,000 distinct CDR3 sequences, less than 25% appearing once. This receptor was identified in an adult woman who had mild COVID-19 (a few samples of this study predate the infection). Cell type and time point are not known. Sequencing was done on a sample of PBMCs or a T cell subset sorted from them (not recorded which). The J gene is TRBJ2-7, the V gene TRBV7-9, with a tentative D call TRBD2 (5 bases). The CDR3: CASSLAPGSSYEQYF. The CDR3 DNA reads TGTGCCAGCAGCTTAGCGCCGGGAAGCTCCTACGAGCAGTACTTC.